Shown below are 16 T cell receptor beta chains from a single sample sequenced in a study of Tregs in tolerant kidney transplant recipients. Recipients received nonmyeloablative bone marrow transplants from related graft donors, with transient mixed chimerism. Only in-frame clones appear in the TCRdb table, and some are missing; sequencing was by immunoSEQ multiplex PCR. In total, the table holds approximately 6,600 clones. The specimen was CD8+ T cells from blood (PBMCs), collected 12 months after the transplant. The receptors originated from a human patient who received a combined kidney and bone marrow transplant. Some T cells may have originated in the graft donor.

With regard to this clone: The CDR3 is cut off 3 residues early in the read; its end comes from the germline J gene. The rearrangement links TRBV13 to TRBJ1-2, with D possibly matching TRBD1 (5 bases). CDR1 and CDR2 (germline): PRHDT, FYEKMQ (reference sequence). The CDR3 is made up of 15 amino acids. V lost 1 base to trimming and J lost 2 bases, with 11 bases between them. CDR3 region: CASSLVSGGNYGYTF. CDR3 DNA (partial): TGTGCCAGCAGCTTAGTATCCGGGGGAAACTATGGC.

To note about this clone: The read ends 3 residues before the CDR3 terminus; that terminus is restored from the germline J gene. The chain combines TRBV13 with TRBJ1-1; 8 nucleotides match TRBD1. The CDR3 length is 15 residues. The J segment lost 3 bases and the V segment lost 4 bases, leaving 7 bases of the junction unmatched. Germline values: CDR1 PRHDT, CDR2 FYEKMQ (reference sequence). The CDR3 region is CASSSDREGDTEAFF. CDR3 DNA, as far as it was read: TGTGCCAGCAGCTCGGACAGGGAAGGTGACACTGAA.

Remarks on this clone: Coverage ceases 3 residues before the CDR3 finishes, and the germline J gene fills in the end. The chain has TRBV19 and TRBJ1-1; D is perhaps TRBD1 (6 bases). This CDR3 is built from 13 residues. V shed 6 bases and J shed 1 base, with 9 bases lying between them. CDR1 and CDR2 from the germline V gene are LNHDA and SQIVND (reference sequence). This CDR3 is CASRKQGNTEAFF. The CDR3 bases that were read are TGTGCCAGTAGAAAACAGGGGAACACTGAA.

The CDR3: CASSLGLGFTDTQYF. CDR3 DNA, as far as it was read: TGTGCCAGCAGCTTAGGTCTGGGCTTCACAGATACG. The V gene is TRBV7-9, the J gene TRBJ2-3; D remains unclear. The read comes to an end 3 residues before the CDR3 does, leaving the germline J gene to fill in the end. Germline CDR1 SEHNR, CDR2 FQNEAQ (reference sequence). CDR3 length: 15 residues. Trimming cost V 1 base and J 2 bases, with 10 bases left between them.

Concerning this clone: The CDR3 extends 3 residues past the end of the read, so its final part is completed from the germline J gene. The V gene is TRBV6-2 or TRBV6-3, the J gene TRBJ1-5; D gene uncertain. The germline V gene encodes CDR1 MNHEY and CDR2 SVGEGT. Between the trimmed V and J ends, which lost 7 bases and 4 bases, there was a span of 8 bases. The CDR3 loop spans 12 amino acids. The DNA read from the CDR3 is TGTGCCAGCAATGCGTATAATCAGCCC. It specifies CASNAYNQP. The full CDR3 protein is CASNAYNQPQHF.

On this clone itself: The read gets to within 3 residues of the CDR3 end, and the germline J gene fills in the rest. The rearrangement uses TRBV18 and TRBJ2-1; 7 bases map to TRBD1. The CDR3 is made up of 15 amino acids. Trimming removed 3 bases from V and 6 bases from J; junction bases left unmatched: 8. Germline V lookup: CDR1 KGHSH, CDR2 LQKENI. The sequenced part of the CDR3 DNA is TGTGCCAGCTCACCCTTAAAGGGGGCGGGCAATGAG. Protein: CASSPLKGAGNE. The whole CDR3 protein reads CASSPLKGAGNEQFF. The full variable domain, completed using reference TRBV18 and TRBJ2-1, is NAGVMQNPRHLVRRRGQEARLRCSPMKGHSHVYWYRQLPEEGLKFMVYLQKENIIDESGMPKERFSAEFPKEGPSILRIQQVVRGDSAAYFCASSPLKGAGNEQFFGPGTRLTVL.

Worth noting for this clone: The read terminates 3 residues ahead of where the CDR3 ends, so the germline J gene completes it. The J gene is TRBJ2-5, the V gene TRBV2, with 8 bases identical to TRBD1. After removal of 8 bases from V and 2 bases from J, the junction contained 4 bases not matched to a gene. The CDR3 extends over 13 amino acids. Germline CDR1 is SNHLY and CDR2 is FYNNEI. CDR3 DNA, as far as it was read: TGTGCCAGCGGGACAGGCGAACAAGAGACC. It specifies CASGTGEQET. The full CDR3 is CASGTGEQETQYF.

For this clone: The read comes to an end 3 residues before the CDR3 does, leaving the germline J gene to fill in the end. V and J are TRBV7-6 and TRBJ2-1, with TRBD2 matching 14 bases. The CDR3 runs 18 residues. V shed 5 bases, J shed 1 base, and the junction held 7 bases outside the gene matches. Germline CDR1 reads SGHVS; CDR2 reads FNYEAQ. The CDR3 DNA, read in part, is TGTGCCAGCAGCGTCGGGACTAGCGGGAGAACATCCTACAATGAG. Its translation is CASSVGTSGRTSYNE. The CDR3 in full is CASSVGTSGRTSYNEQFF. Supplemented by reference TRBV7-6 and TRBJ2-1, the full variable domain reads GAGVSQSPRYKVTKRGQDVALRCDPISGHVSLYWYRQALGQGPEFLTYFNYEAQQDKSGLPNDRFSAERPEGSISTLTIQRTEQRDSAMYRCASSVGTSGRTSYNEQFFGPGTRLTVL.

In the case of this clone: Read sequence stops 3 residues before the CDR3 end, and the germline J gene provides the missing end. V and J are TRBV9 and TRBJ2-1; 11 bases are shared with TRBD2. CDR1 and CDR2 (germline): SGDLS, YYNGEE. V was pared by 2 bases and J by 8 bases, with 6 bases of the junction left unmatched. The CDR3 is 15 residues long. The CDR3 DNA, read in part, is TGTGCCAGCAGCGTCTGGTCTAGCGGGGGGTATGAG. This gives the protein CASSVWSSGGYE. The entire CDR3 protein reads CASSVWSSGGYEQFF. Together with reference TRBV9 and TRBJ2-1, the CDR3 gives the full variable domain: DSGVTQTPKHLITATGQRVTLRCSPRSGDLSVYWYQQSLDQGLQFLIQYYNGEERAKGNILERFSAQQFPDLHSELNLSSLELGDSALYFCASSVWSSGGYEQFFGPGTRLTVL.

As regards this clone: Read coverage stops 3 residues before the CDR3 terminus; the germline J gene supplies the remainder. The chain has TRBV30 and TRBJ1-6; tentatively, D is TRBD1 (6 bases). This CDR3 is built from 16 residues. The germline CDR1 and CDR2 sequences are GTSNPN and SVGIG (reference sequence). V was cut by 3 bases and J by 0 bases, with 12 bases left in between. CDR3 protein: CAWSDRISSYNSPLHF. CDR3 DNA (partial): TGTGCCTGGAGCGACAGGATAAGCTCCTATAATTCACCC.

Judged by frequency, this clone is large. The read halts 3 residues ahead of the CDR3 end, with the missing end drawn from the germline J gene. Other nucleotide sequences from this sample produce the same CDR3. The chain carries TRBV5-4 and TRBJ1-1; 10 positions match TRBD1. The V segment lost 4 bases and the J segment 4 bases; nucleotides outside the gene matches: 4. The CDR3 has 14 residues. CDR1 and CDR2 from the germline V gene are SGHNT and YYREEE (reference sequence). The CDR3 is CASSPRTGGTEAFF. The DNA read from the CDR3 is TGTGCCAGCAGCCCCCGGACAGGGGGCACTGAA.

On this clone itself: The sequenced fragment ends 3 residues before the CDR3 boundary, so the rest is inferred from the germline J gene. The chain carries TRBV30 and TRBJ1-1; 7 nucleotides match TRBD1. This CDR3 region has 13 residues. The germline V gene encodes CDR1 GTSNPN and CDR2 SVGIG (reference sequence). Trimming took 7 bases from V and 0 from J; bases not matched to a gene: 5. The sequenced CDR3 bases are TGTGCCTATACGACAGGGATGAACACTGAA. This gives the protein CAYTTGMNTE. The complete CDR3 reads CAYTTGMNTEAFF.

As regards this clone: The read falls 3 residues short of the CDR3 end, and the missing part is taken from the germline J gene. The V and J genes are TRBV20-1 and TRBJ1-1; no clear D. The germline V and J ends were trimmed by 3 bases and 4 bases, with 6 bases remaining between them. This CDR3 is 11 amino acids long. The V gene's germline CDR1 is DFQATT and CDR2 SNEGSKA (reference sequence). Here the CDR3 reads CSARASTEAFF. The CDR3 bases that were read are TGCAGTGCTAGGGCCTCCACTGAA.

To note about this clone: Coverage ceases 3 residues before the CDR3 finishes, and the germline J gene fills in the end. V usage is TRBV11-2 and J usage is TRBJ1-4, with 9 bases matching TRBD1. The CDR3 has 15 amino acids. Unmatched junction bases numbered 6, after V lost 2 bases and J lost 8 bases. Germline CDR1 is SGHAT and CDR2 is FQNNGV. This CDR3 is CASSLYRGPKEKLFF. The sequenced part of the CDR3 DNA is TGTGCCAGCAGCTTATACAGGGGGCCAAAGGAAAAA.

Points on this clone: The CDR3 goes on 3 residues after the read ends, and that part is filled in from the germline J gene. The V and J genes are TRBV19 and TRBJ2-1; 12 positions match TRBD2. J lost 5 bases, V lost 2 bases, and 4 bases had no gene match. Germline CDR1 reads LNHDA; CDR2 reads SQIVND (reference sequence). There are 16 residues in the CDR3. CDR3 DNA (partial): TGTGCCAGTAGTATACTAGCGGGGGGGAGGAACAATGAG. Its protein is CASSILAGGRNNE. The whole CDR3 region reads CASSILAGGRNNEQFF. The variable domain in full, with the rest retrieved from reference TRBV19 and TRBJ2-1, is DGGITQSPKYLFRKEGQNVTLSCEQNLNHDAMYWYRQDPGQGLRLIYYSQIVNDFQKGDIAEGYSVSREKKESFPLTVTSAQKNPTAFYLCASSILAGGRNNEQFFGPGTRLTVL.

A word on this clone: Other DNA sequences within the sample encode an identical CDR3. The CDR3 reads CSARDRGGSSYNEQFF. Incomplete CDR3 DNA: TGCAGTGCAAGGGACAGGGGCGGTAGCTCCTACAATGAG. The rearrangement joins TRBV20-1 to TRBJ2-1, with TRBD1 matching 10 bases. The read falls 3 residues short of the CDR3 end, and the missing part is taken from the germline J gene. The germline V gene has CDR1 DFQATT and CDR2 SNEGSKA (reference sequence). With V trimmed by 6 bases and J by 0 bases, 8 bases remained unmatched. The CDR3 totals 16 residues.